These 27 T cell receptor beta chains were sequenced from one sample in a study of brain T cells in children with intractable seizures (dated by TCRdb to the early 2020s). Library preparation employed the immunoSEQ multiplex PCR assay. TCRdb re-hosts the immuneACCESS table, in-frame sequences only. Its copies lack some clones; in the studies checked, an unresolved V gene accounts for under half of them, and the cause for the rest is not known. The sample data list about 340,000 clones, and roughly 92% of these were observed just once. Under 7% of the sample lies in the top ten. The meaning of the sample's time point label: blood from clinic visit 5 months post-surgery; TSC patient then seizure free. Sequenced here: peripheral blood, sampled 4 to 5 months after surgery. The receptors derive from a boy under two years old with tuberous sclerosis and intractable seizures.

This chain links TRBV5-8 with TRBJ2-7; D might be TRBD1 or TRBD2, each matching 5 bases. Per germline, CDR1 SGHTS and CDR2 YDEGEE. Trimming cost V 4 bases and J 1 base, with 18 bases left between them. This CDR3 comprises 16 residues. In DNA form, the CDR3 reads TGTGCCAGCAGCCCTAATTATGGGACGGGGTCCTACGAGCAGTACTTC. This translates into CASSPNYGTGSYEQYF.

The chain recombines TRBV19 with TRBJ1-2; 8 nucleotides agree with TRBD1. Germline V gene sequence: CDR1 LNHDA, CDR2 SQIVND (reference sequence). This CDR3 is 16 amino acids long. The junction had 14 bases not matched to a gene; V was cut back by 7 bases and J by 4 bases. This chain's CDR3 is CASTRTGRGLGYGYTF. For the CDR3, the DNA is TGTGCCAGTACCAGGACAGGGAGAGGATTAGGCTATGGCTACACCTTC.

This clone was counted once. The chain recombines TRBV6-4 with TRBJ1-3; a possible D gene is TRBD1 (5 bases). Germline CDR1 and CDR2: MRHNA and SNTAGT. The V gene lost 2 bases and the J gene lost 0 bases, with 14 bases spanning the gap. The CDR3 consists of 17 residues. The CDR3 bases are TGTGCCAGCAGTGACAGGGGCTACTCACACTCTGGAAACACCATATATTTT. This codes for CASSDRGYSHSGNTIYF.

The V gene is TRBV19, the J gene TRBJ1-1, with a tentative D call TRBD1 (5 bases). The CDR3 consists of 13 residues. The germline V and J ends were trimmed by 3 bases and 2 bases, with 7 bases remaining between them. CDR1 LNHDA and CDR2 SQIVND come from the germline V gene (reference sequence). The CDR3 is CASSMGGNTEAFF. The CDR3, as DNA: TGTGCCAGTAGTATGGGGGGAAACACTGAAGCTTTCTTT. The full variable domain, completed using reference TRBV19 and TRBJ1-1, is DGGITQSPKYLFRKEGQNVTLSCEQNLNHDAMYWYRQDPGQGLRLIYYSQIVNDFQKGDIAEGYSVSREKKESFPLTVTSAQKNPTAFYLCASSMGGNTEAFFGQGTRLTVV.

The chain links TRBV3-1 (or the pseudogene TRBV3-2) to TRBJ2-6; D is possibly TRBD1 (6 bases). Deletions cut 4 bases from V and 4 bases from J, with 26 bases between. CDR1 and CDR2 (germline): LGHDT, YNNKEL (reference sequence). This CDR3 region has 20 residues. Here the CDR3 DNA reads TGTGCCAGCAGCCTACGTCCCGGGACACGTTTGGGATCCGGGGCCAACGTCCTGACTTTC. Translation: CASSLRPGTRLGSGANVLTF.

This sequence joins TRBV29-1 and TRBJ2-2, with D maybe TRBD2 (6 bases). The CDR3 extends over 13 amino acids. In germline, CDR1 is SQVTM, CDR2 ANQGSEA. Trimming took 3 bases from V and 7 from J, leaving 12 bases between them. The CDR3 here is CSVEEGIGGELFF. CDR3 sequence (DNA): TGCAGCGTTGAGGAGGGGATAGGCGGGGAGCTGTTTTTT.

CDR3 sequence (DNA): TGTGCCTGGAGTTTCCGGGGACAGGGATTAGCCAAAAACATTCAGTACTTC. Its translation is CAWSFRGQGLAKNIQYF. The chain joins TRBV30 to TRBJ2-4; TRBD1 agrees at 9 bases. The CDR3 spans 17 residues. Germline V gene data show CDR1 as GTSNPN and CDR2 as SVGIG (reference sequence). With V trimmed by 2 bases and J by 0 bases, 8 bases remained unmatched. Full variable domain (outside the CDR3, taken from reference TRBV30 and TRBJ2-4): SQTIHQWPATLVQPVGSPLSLECTVEGTSNPNLYWYRQAAGRGLQLLFYSVGIGQISSEVPQNLSASRPQDRQFILSSKKLLLSDSGFYLCAWSFRGQGLAKNIQYFGAGTRLSVL.

V is TRBV4-1 and J is TRBJ2-1; the match to TRBD2 covers 7 bases. The CDR3 has 16 residues. Germline CDR1 and CDR2: MGHRA and YSYEKL. After removal of 4 bases from V and 7 bases from J, the junction contained 13 bases not matched to a gene. The CDR3 region has the DNA TGCGCCAGCAGCCTGCTCATAGCTTGGGGGGGAAATGAGCAGTTCTTC. It is translated as CASSLLIAWGGNEQFF.

This chain connects TRBV27 to TRBJ2-3; 10 bases map to TRBD2. Per the germline V gene, CDR1 is MNHEY and CDR2 is SMNVEV (reference sequence). J gave up 2 bases and V 2 bases, and 4 bases lay outside the gene matches. The CDR3 extends over 16 amino acids. The CDR3: CASSLRAGGTTDTQYF. The CDR3 bases are TGTGCCAGCAGTTTAAGAGCGGGAGGGACCACAGATACGCAGTATTTT.

J is TRBJ1-1 and V is TRBV11-2, with D possibly being TRBD1 (6 bases). The germline CDR1 and CDR2 sequences are SGHAT and FQNNGV. This CDR3 is 14 amino acids long. V lost 4 bases to trimming and J lost 4 bases, with 13 bases between them. CDR3 in amino acids: CASSSLGGGTEAFF. Written as DNA, the CDR3 is TGTGCCAGCAGCTCTCTTGGGGGCGGCACTGAAGCTTTCTTT.

The chain is built from TRBV7-3 and TRBJ2-3; 7 nucleotides align to TRBD2. The V gene's germline CDR1 is SGHTA and CDR2 FQGTGA. The length of the CDR3 is 15 residues. V lost 2 bases to trimming and J lost 2 bases; unmatched junction nucleotides: 4. CDR3 DNA: TGTGCCAGCAGCTTACACGGGACTACCACAGATACGCAGTATTTT. Translating it yields CASSLHGTTTDTQYF.

The chain uses TRBV5-1 and TRBJ1-5, with 7 positions matching TRBD1. The ends lost 1 base at V and 4 bases at J; junction bases unmatched: 5. CDR1 and CDR2 from the germline V gene are SGHRS and YFSETQ. The CDR3 spans 15 residues. The CDR3 DNA is TGCGCCAGCAGCTTGTTGGGACAGCCTAATCAGCCCCAGCATTTT. Its protein product is CASSLLGQPNQPQHF. The entire variable domain, with the rest obtained from reference TRBV5-1 and TRBJ1-5, is as follows: KAGVTQTPRYLIKTRGQQVTLSCSPISGHRSVSWYQQTPGQGLQFLFEYFSETQRNKGNFPGRFSGRQFSNSRSEMNVSTLELGDSALYLCASSLLGQPNQPQHFGDGTRLSIL.

CDR3 residues: CASNRQGRNEQFF. CDR3 coding DNA: TGTGCCAGCAATCGCCAGGGGAGAAATGAGCAGTTCTTC. This sequence joins TRBV6-5 and TRBJ2-1; tentative D call: TRBD1 (6 bases). CDR1 and CDR2 from the germline V gene are MNHEY and SVGAGI. Trimming stripped 7 bases from V and 7 bases from J, with 14 bases between. There are 13 residues in the CDR3.

CDR3 in amino acids: CASRIGFFSYEQYF. For the CDR3, the DNA is TGTGCCAGCCGAATCGGCTTCTTCTCCTACGAGCAGTACTTC. V is TRBV6-5 and J is TRBJ2-7; no reliable D call. Trimming pared 8 bases from V and 0 bases from J, leaving 14 bases between. The germline V gene encodes CDR1 MNHEY and CDR2 SVGAGI. The CDR3 covers 14 residues.

The gene calls are TRBV30 and TRBJ2-7, with 10 bases that match TRBD1. CDR1 GTSNPN and CDR2 SVGIG come from the germline V gene (reference sequence). V lost 2 bases and J lost 4; bases outside the gene matches: 8. The CDR3 loop spans 15 amino acids. The CDR3 nucleotides are TGTGCCTGGAGTTCGGACAGGGGGAAAGGGTACGAGCAGTACTTC. Protein product: CAWSSDRGKGYEQYF.

This clone was seen a handful of times. The DNA for the CDR3 is TGTGCCAGCAGTTACCGGACCTACAATGAGCAGTTCTTC. As protein: CASSYRTYNEQFF. This chain links TRBV6-5 with TRBJ2-1; D remains ambiguous. Germline assignment: CDR1 MNHEY and CDR2 SVGAGI. The CDR3 is 13 residues long. Trimming pared 2 bases from V and 2 bases from J, leaving 4 bases between.

The chain has TRBV19 and TRBJ1-4; D might be TRBD1 (5 bases). Trimming cost V 7 bases and J 4 bases, with 7 bases left between them. The CDR3 length is 12 residues. Germline loops: CDR1 LNHDA, CDR2 SQIVND (reference sequence). CDR3 sequence reads: CASTGINEKLFF. The DNA for the CDR3 is TGTGCCAGTACAGGGATTAATGAAAAACTGTTTTTT. Supplemented by reference TRBV19 and TRBJ1-4, the full variable domain reads DGGITQSPKYLFRKEGQNVTLSCEQNLNHDAMYWYRQDPGQGLRLIYYSQIVNDFQKGDIAEGYSVSREKKESFPLTVTSAQKNPTAFYLCASTGINEKLFFGSGTQLSVL.

The chain uses TRBV29-1 and TRBJ2-7, with 10 bases matching TRBD1. Germline lookup yields CDR1 SQVTM and CDR2 ANQGSEA. The CDR3 runs 14 residues. V gave up 6 bases and J gave up 2 bases; unmatched junction bases: 7. CDR3 DNA: TGCAGCGTCCAGAAGGACAGGGGGACCTACGAGCAGTACTTC. Translation gives CSVQKDRGTYEQYF.

This chain links TRBV4-2 with TRBJ2-2; no definite D call. The V end was cut by 2 bases, the J end by 4 bases, with 5 bases between. CDR1 and CDR2 (germline): LGHNA, YNFKEQ. CDR3 length equals 13 residues. The CDR3 loop reads CASSQTPTGELFF. The CDR3 bases are TGTGCCAGCAGCCAAACACCCACCGGGGAGCTGTTTTTT.

This chain joins TRBV5-1 and TRBJ1-3; no definite D call. This CDR3 is built from 13 residues. The V end lost 5 bases, the J end lost 0 bases, and 6 bases lay between the germline ends. Germline values: CDR1 SGHRS, CDR2 YFSETQ. The DNA for the CDR3 is TGCGCCAGCAGACCCCCCTCTGGAAACACCATATATTTT. Encoded protein: CASRPPSGNTIYF.

This chain connects TRBV27 to TRBJ1-1; D uncertain. Trimming shortened V by 5 bases and J by 1 base, and 17 bases separated the two germline ends. The CDR3 has 16 amino acids. CDR1 and CDR2 (germline): MNHEY, SMNVEV (reference sequence). The DNA of the CDR3 is TGTGCCAGCAGTCCAACCCCCCAAGCCTCGAACACTGAAGCTTTCTTT. Its translation is CASSPTPQASNTEAFF.

This chain uses TRBV6-5 with TRBJ1-5; maybe TRBD1 (6 bases). The germline V and J ends were trimmed by 7 bases and 4 bases, with 14 bases remaining between them. Germline lookup yields CDR1 MNHEY and CDR2 SVGAGI. The CDR3 loop spans 14 amino acids. CDR3 nucleotides: TGTGCCAGCACCCAGGGGTATGGAAATCAGCCCCAGCATTTT. Protein product: CASTQGYGNQPQHF.

This chain joins TRBV11-3 and TRBJ2-1, with 14 bases aligning to TRBD2. Trimming cost V 5 bases and J 7 bases; bases outside gene matches: 7. The CDR3 is made up of 16 amino acids. Germline V lookup: CDR1 SGHNT, CDR2 YENEEA. This CDR3 reads CASSLPGLAGENEQFF. The CDR3 bases are TGTGCCAGCAGCCTCCCGGGACTAGCGGGAGAGAATGAGCAGTTCTTC. Filled out from reference TRBV11-3 and TRBJ2-1, the complete variable domain reads EAGVVQSPRYKIIEKKQPVAFWCNPISGHNTLYWYLQNLGQGPELLIRYENEEAVDDSQLPKDRFSAERLKGVDSTLKIQPAELGDSAVYLCASSLPGLAGENEQFFGPGTRLTVL.

The V call is TRBV6-5, the J call TRBJ2-3; tentative D call: TRBD1 (6 bases). Per the germline V gene, CDR1 is MNHEY and CDR2 is SVGAGI. The CDR3 is made up of 14 amino acids. V was shortened by 11 bases and J by 1 base, with 16 bases between the two germline ends. CDR3 DNA sequence: TGTGCCGGCCCACAGGGACCCCGCACAGATACGCAGTATTTT. Encoded protein: CAGPQGPRTDTQYF.

CDR3 protein: CASKIRKGRTDTQYF. CDR3 DNA sequence: TGTGCCAGCAAGATTAGGAAGGGACGCACAGATACGCAGTATTTT. This chain uses TRBV2 with TRBJ2-3; either TRBD1 or TRBD2 may fit D (5 bases each). The CDR3 runs to 15 residues. V lost 7 bases to trimming and J lost 1 base, with 15 bases between them. Germline V gene lookup returns CDR1 SNHLY and CDR2 FYNNEI. Full variable domain (rest looked up from reference TRBV2 and TRBJ2-3): EPEVTQTPSHQVTQMGQEVILRCVPISNHLYFYWYRQILGQKVEFLVSFYNNEISEKSEIFDDQFSVERPDGSNFTLKIRSTKLEDSAMYFCASKIRKGRTDTQYFGPGTRLTVL.

The gene calls are TRBV25-1 and TRBJ1-1; TRBD1 is a possible D gene (6 bases). Trimming cost V 1 base and J 2 bases, with 8 bases left between them. CDR1 is MGHDK and CDR2 is SYGVNS in the germline V gene. This CDR3 is 14 amino acids long. The CDR3 loop reads CASSELGANTEAFF. CDR3 sequence (DNA): TGTGCCAGCAGTGAATTGGGGGCCAACACTGAAGCTTTCTTT.

The chain is built from TRBV27 and TRBJ2-6; tentative D call: TRBD1 (6 bases). CDR1 is MNHEY, CDR2 SMNVEV, per germline (reference sequence). Trimming removed 5 bases at V and 4 bases at J, with 27 bases between. The CDR3 sequence is 20 residues long. The CDR3 sequence: CASSPSLGFSTGRGANVLTF. The CDR3 bases are TGTGCCAGCAGTCCATCTTTGGGATTTTCAACAGGGAGAGGGGCCAACGTCCTGACTTTC.